This TCR beta chain stems from a study of vaccination and CD4 T cells after COVID-19. Germline V gene sequence: CDR1 WNHNN, CDR2 SYGVQD (reference sequence). The CDR3 covers 15 residues. V was clipped by 0 bases and J by 1 base, with 7 bases between them. Treatment here: roughly 10-day PBMC culture with coronavirus spike peptide pools or control peptides (ViraFEST assay). In the ViraFEST assay, peptide-pool expansion preceded TCR sequencing of expanded clonotypes. Each well held under 2.5 million PBMCs in IL-2 (around 10 IU/ml) medium with 8.5 to 10 ug/ml peptide pools. Remarks on this clonotype: The antigen is unknown.

Sequence data for DNA of cultured CD4+ T cells were generated by the Oncomine TCR Beta short-read assay. Genomic DNA was isolated from cultured CD4+ T cells. TCRdb called the PCR reads again in MiXCR, with one record for every CDR3 protein. This sample has some 14,000 distinct CDR3 sequences; approximately 52% occur once, and the top ten carry about 9.1%. This clonotype originated in a human donor who had recovered from COVID-19. The chain employs TRBV10-1 and TRBJ2-1; weak D call: TRBD1 (6 bases). The sequencing sample was made of CD4+ T cells from blood, cultured in vitro. The CDR3 spells CASSESDRSYNEQFF. The CDR3 DNA reads as TGCGCCAGCAGTGAGTCCGACAGGTCCTACAATGAGCAGTTCTTC.